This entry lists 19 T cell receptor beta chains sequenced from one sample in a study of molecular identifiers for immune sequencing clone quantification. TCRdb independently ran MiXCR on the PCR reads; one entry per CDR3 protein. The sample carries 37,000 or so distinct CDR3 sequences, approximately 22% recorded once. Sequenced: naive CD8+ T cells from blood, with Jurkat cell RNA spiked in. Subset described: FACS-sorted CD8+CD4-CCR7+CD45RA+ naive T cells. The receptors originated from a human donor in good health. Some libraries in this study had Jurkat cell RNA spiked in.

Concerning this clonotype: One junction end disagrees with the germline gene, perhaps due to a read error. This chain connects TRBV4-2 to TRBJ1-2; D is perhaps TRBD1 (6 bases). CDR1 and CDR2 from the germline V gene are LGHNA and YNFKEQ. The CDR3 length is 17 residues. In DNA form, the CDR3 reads TGTGCCCGCAGCCAAGATGCGCTGTCAGGGGTATTCTGTGGCTACACCTTC. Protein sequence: CARSQDALSGVFCGYTF.

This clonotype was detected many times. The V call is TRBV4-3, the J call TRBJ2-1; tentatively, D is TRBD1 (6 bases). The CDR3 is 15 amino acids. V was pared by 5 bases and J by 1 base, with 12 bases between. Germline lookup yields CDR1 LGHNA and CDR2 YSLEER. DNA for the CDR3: TGCGCCAGCAGCGCAACAGGGTTGTCCTACAATGAGCAGTTCTTC. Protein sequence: CASSATGLSYNEQFF.

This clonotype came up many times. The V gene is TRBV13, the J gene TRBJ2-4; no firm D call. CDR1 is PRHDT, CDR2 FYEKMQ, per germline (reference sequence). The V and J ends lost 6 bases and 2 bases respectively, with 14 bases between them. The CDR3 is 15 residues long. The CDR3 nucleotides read TGTGCCAGCAGGCAACTCACAGATACCAAAAACATTCAGTACTTC. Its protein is CASRQLTDTKNIQYF.

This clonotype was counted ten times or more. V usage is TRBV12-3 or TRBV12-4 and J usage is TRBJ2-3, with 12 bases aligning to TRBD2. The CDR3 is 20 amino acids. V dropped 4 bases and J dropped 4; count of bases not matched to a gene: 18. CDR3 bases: TGTGCCAGCAGTTCATACACTAGCGGGGGGCCTATTTACGTGTCAGATACGCAGTATTTT. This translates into CASSSYTSGGPIYVSDTQYF.

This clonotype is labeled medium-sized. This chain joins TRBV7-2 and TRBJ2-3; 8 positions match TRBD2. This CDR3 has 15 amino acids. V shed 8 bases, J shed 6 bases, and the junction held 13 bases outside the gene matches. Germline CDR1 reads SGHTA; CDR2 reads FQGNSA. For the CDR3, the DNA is TGTGCCAGCGAGAATATACGGGAGGGCCTCGATACGCAGTATTTT. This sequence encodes CASENIREGLDTQYF. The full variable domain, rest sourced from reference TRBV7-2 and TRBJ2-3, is GAGVSQSPSNKVTEKGKDVELRCDPISGHTALYWYRQSLGQGLEFLIYFQGNSAPDKSGLPSDRFSAERTGGSVSTLTIQRTQQEDSAVYLCASENIREGLDTQYFGPGTRLTVL.

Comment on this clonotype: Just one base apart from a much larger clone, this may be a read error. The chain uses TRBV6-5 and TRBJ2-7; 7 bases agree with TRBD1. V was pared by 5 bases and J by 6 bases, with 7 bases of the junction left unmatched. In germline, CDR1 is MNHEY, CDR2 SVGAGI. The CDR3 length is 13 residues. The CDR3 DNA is TGTGCCAGCAGTAAGACAGGGCCCTGCGAGCAGTACTTC. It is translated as CASSKTGPCEQYF.

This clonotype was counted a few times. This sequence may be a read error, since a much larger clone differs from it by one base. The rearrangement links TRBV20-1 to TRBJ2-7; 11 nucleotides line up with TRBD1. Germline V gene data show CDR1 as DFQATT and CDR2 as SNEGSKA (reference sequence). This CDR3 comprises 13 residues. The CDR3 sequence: CSGRTGGTYAQYF. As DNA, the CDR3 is TGCAGTGGTCGGACAGGGGGCACCTACGCGCAGTACTTC.

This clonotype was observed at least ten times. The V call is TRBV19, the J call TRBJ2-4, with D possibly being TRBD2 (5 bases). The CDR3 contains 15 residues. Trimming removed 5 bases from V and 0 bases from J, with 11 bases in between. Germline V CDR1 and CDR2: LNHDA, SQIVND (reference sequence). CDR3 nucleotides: TGTGCCAGTAGTCCCGAGGGTCTAGCCAAAAACATTCAGTACTTC. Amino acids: CASSPEGLAKNIQYF.

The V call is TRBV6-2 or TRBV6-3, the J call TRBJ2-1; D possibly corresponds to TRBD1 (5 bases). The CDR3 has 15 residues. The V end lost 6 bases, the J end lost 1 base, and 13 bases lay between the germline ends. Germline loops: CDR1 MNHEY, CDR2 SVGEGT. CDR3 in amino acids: CASSHQGLSYNEQFF. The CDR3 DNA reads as TGTGCCAGCAGCCACCAGGGTTTGTCCTACAATGAGCAGTTCTTC.

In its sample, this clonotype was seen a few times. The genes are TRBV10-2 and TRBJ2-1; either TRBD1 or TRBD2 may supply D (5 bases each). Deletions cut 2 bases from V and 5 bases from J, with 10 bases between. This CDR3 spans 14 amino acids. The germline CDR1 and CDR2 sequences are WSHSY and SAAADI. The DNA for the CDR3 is TGCGCCAGCAGTGAGGCAGGGAGCCACAATGAGCAGTTCTTC. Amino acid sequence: CASSEAGSHNEQFF.

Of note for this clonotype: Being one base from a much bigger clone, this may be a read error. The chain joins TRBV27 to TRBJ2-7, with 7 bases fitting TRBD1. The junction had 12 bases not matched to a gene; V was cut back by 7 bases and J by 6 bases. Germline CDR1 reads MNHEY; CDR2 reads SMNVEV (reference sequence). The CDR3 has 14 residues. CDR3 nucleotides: TGTGCCAGCAAGGGGGCTGGTGATCTAGTCGAGCAGTACTTC. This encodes CASKGAGDLVEQYF.

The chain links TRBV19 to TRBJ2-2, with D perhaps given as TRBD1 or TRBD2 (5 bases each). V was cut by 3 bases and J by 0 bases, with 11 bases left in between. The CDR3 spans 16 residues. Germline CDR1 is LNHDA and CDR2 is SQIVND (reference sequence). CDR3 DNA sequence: TGTGCCAGTAGTATCTTACGGGGCGCGAACACCGGGGAGCTGTTTTTT. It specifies CASSILRGANTGELFF.

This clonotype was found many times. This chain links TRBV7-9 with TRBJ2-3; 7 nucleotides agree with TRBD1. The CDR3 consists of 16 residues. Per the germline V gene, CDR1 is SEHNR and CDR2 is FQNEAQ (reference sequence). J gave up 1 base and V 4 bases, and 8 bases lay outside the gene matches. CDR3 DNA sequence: TGTGCCAGCAGCTCAAATACAGGGGACCGCACAGATACGCAGTATTTT. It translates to CASSSNTGDRTDTQYF.

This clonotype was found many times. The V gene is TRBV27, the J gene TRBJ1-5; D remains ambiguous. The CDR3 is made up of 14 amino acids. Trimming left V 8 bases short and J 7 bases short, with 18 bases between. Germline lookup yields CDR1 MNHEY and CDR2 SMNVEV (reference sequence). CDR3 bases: TGTGCCAGCGCTACCCAAGGAGGGTTCCAGCCCCAGCATTTT. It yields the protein CASATQGGFQPQHF.

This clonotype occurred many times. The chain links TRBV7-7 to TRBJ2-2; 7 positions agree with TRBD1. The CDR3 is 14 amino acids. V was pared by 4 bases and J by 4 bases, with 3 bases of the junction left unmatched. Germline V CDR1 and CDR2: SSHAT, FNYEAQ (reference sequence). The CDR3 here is CASSYGTATGELFF. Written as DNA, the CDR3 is TGTGCCAGCAGCTACGGGACAGCCACCGGGGAGCTGTTTTTT.

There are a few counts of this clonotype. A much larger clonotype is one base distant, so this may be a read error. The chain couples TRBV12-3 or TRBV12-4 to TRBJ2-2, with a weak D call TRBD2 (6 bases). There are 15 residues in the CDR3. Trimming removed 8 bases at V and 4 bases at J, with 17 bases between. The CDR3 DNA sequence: TGTGCCAGCGGTCCCCCGGGAGTAGGCACCGGGGAGCTGTTTTTT. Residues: CASGPPGVGTGELFF.

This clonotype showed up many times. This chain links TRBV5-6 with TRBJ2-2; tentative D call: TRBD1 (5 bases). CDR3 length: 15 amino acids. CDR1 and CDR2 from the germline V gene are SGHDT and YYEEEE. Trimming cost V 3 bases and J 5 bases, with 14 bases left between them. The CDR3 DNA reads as TGTGCCAGCAGCTCCCGGAGACAGTTAACCGGGGAGCTGTTTTTT. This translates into CASSSRRQLTGELFF.

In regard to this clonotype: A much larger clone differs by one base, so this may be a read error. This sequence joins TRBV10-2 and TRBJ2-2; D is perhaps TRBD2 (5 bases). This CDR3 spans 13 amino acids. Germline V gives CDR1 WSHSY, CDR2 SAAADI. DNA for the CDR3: TGCGCCAGCAGTGAGTCCCAAGCCGGGGAGCTGGTTTTT. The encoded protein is CASSESQAGELVF.

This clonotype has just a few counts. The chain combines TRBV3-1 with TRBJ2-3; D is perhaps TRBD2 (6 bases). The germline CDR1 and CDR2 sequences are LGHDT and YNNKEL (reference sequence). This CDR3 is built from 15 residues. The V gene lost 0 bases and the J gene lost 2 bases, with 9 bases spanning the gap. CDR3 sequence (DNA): TGTGCCAGCAGCCAAGAGGAGGGTTACACAGATACGCAGTATTTT. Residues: CASSQEEGYTDTQYF.